This T cell receptor beta chain was observed in a study of cytomegalovirus exposure and HLA in healthy donors. General study findings and limits: TCR beta chains numbering 150 to 200 were designated cytomegalovirus-associated.

Concerning this clone itself: No antigen is known for it.

Some clones are missing from TCRdb's copy, which holds only in-frame ones; the method was immunoSEQ multiplex PCR. Among approximately 150,000 clones listed, 86% were seen once. Germline lookup yields CDR1 SQVTM and CDR2 ANQGSEA. CDR3 size: 14 residues. The V and J ends lost 4 bases and 0 bases respectively, with 10 bases between them. This chain uses TRBV29-1 with TRBJ1-3, with D possibly TRBD1 on 5 matching bases. The clonotype was recovered from a young man in good health and CMV-seropositive. What was sequenced was PBMCs. CDR3 amino acids: CSVAPTVSGNTIYF. The CDR3, as DNA: TGCAGCGTTGCGCCGACAGTCTCTGGAAACACCATATATTTT.